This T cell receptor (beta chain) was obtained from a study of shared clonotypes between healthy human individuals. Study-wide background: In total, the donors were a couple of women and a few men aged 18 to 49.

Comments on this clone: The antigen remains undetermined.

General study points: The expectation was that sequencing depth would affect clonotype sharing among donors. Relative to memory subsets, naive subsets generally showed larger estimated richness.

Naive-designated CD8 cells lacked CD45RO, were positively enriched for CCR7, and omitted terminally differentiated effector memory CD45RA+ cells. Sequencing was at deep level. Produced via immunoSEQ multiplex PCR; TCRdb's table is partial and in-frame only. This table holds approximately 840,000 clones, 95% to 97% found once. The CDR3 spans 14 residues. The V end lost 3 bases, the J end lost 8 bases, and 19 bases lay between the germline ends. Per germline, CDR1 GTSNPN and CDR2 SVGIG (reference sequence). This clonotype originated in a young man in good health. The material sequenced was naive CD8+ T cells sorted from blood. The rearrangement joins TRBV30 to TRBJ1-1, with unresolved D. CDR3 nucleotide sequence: TGTGCCTGGAGCCCCGCCGAGAGAGGGCCCGAAGCTTTCTTT. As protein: CAWSPAERGPEAFF.